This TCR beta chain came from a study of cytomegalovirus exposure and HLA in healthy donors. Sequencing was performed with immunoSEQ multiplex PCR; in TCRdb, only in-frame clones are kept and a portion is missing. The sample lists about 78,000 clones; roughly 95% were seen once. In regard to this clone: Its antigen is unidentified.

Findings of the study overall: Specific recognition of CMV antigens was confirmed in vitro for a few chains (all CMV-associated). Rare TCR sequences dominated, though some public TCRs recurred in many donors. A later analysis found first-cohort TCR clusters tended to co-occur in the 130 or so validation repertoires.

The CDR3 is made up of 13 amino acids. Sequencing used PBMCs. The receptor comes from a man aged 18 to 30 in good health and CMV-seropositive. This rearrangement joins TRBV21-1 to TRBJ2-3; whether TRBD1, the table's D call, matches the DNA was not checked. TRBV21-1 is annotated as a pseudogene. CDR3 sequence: CASSKAAKDTQYF. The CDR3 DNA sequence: TGTGCCAGCAGCAAAGCGGCCAAAGATACGCAGTATTTT.